This TCR beta chain was found in a study of T-cell memory formation after mild COVID-19. The study, taken as a whole, reports: Prior to infection, memory already included some responding clones, suggesting cross-reactive memory joined.

Details on this clonotype: The antigen is unknown.

TCRdb analysed the 5' RACE reads with MiXCR anew, one entry per CDR3 protein. Of roughly 350,000 distinct CDR3 sequences detected, 12% to 15% appear once; the ten largest clones hold about a fifth. Trimming at V came to 5 bases and at J to 1 base, leaving 6 bases not matched to a gene. CDR1 and CDR2 from the germline V gene are KGHSH and LQKENI. This CDR3 comprises 15 residues. Material for sequencing was PBMCs or a T cell subset sorted from them (not recorded which). This clonotype originated in a man aged 18-30 years who had mild COVID-19 (a few samples of this study predate the infection). Cell type and time point are not known. This rearrangement joins TRBV18 to TRBJ2-5; TRBD1 matches 8 bases. The CDR3 loop is CASSSQGAVQETQYF. CDR3 sequence (DNA): TGTGCCAGCTCATCCCAGGGGGCGGTCCAAGAGACCCAGTACTTC.